The 13 T cell receptor beta chains listed next were all sequenced from one sample in a study of OX40 agonist ivuxolimab in advanced cancers. The method was immunoSEQ multiplex PCR; TCRdb's version includes in-frame clones alone and lacks a portion of them. Counted here are 65,000 to 85,000 clones, more than 85% occurring once; the ten biggest clones make up under 3%. The sequences come from CD4+ or CD8+ T cells sorted from blood, collected in a trial of the OX40 agonist ivuxolimab. These receptor sequences come from an adult with an advanced solid tumor such as melanoma, head and neck, liver or kidney cancer.

CDR3 coding DNA: TGCGCCAGCAGTGATCCTAGCGGGGGGGCCACAGATACGCAGTATTTT. Encoded protein: CASSDPSGGATDTQYF. V usage is TRBV10-1 and J usage is TRBJ2-3; 12 nucleotides line up with TRBD2. CDR3 size: 16 residues. The trim removed 3 bases at V and 2 bases at J, leaving 3 bases unmatched. CDR1 is WNHNN and CDR2 is SYGVQD in the germline V gene (reference sequence).

V and J are TRBV5-1 and TRBJ2-5; no reliable D call. Germline CDR1 and CDR2: SGHRS and YFSETQ. Trimming stripped 7 bases from V and 6 bases from J, with 19 bases between. This CDR3 spans 14 amino acids. The CDR3 DNA follows: TGCGCCAGCCGTTTTTTGATGGTAGCCAAGACCCAGTACTTC. Translated: CASRFLMVAKTQYF.

The chain joins TRBV4-3 to TRBJ1-2; TRBD1 matches 8 bases. Germline-derived CDR1 and CDR2 are LGHNA and YSLEER. This CDR3 is built from 17 residues. V gave up 2 bases and J gave up 4 bases; unmatched junction bases: 12. Here the CDR3 reads CASSQSTSDRAGYGYTF. The CDR3 DNA follows: TGCGCCAGCAGCCAATCCACATCGGACAGGGCGGGCTATGGCTACACCTTC.

The chain joins TRBV7-7 to TRBJ2-2; possibly TRBD2 for D (5 bases). The V end was cut by 1 base, the J end by 5 bases, with 8 bases between. Germline V gene sequence: CDR1 SSHAT, CDR2 FNYEAQ (reference sequence). The CDR3 covers 14 residues. Here the CDR3 reads CASSLGRGTGELFF. CDR3 nucleotides: TGTGCCAGCAGCTTAGGACGAGGGACCGGGGAGCTGTTTTTT. The full variable domain, with the rest looked up from reference TRBV7-7 and TRBJ2-2, is GAGVSQSPRYKVTKRGQDVTLRCDPISSHATLYWYQQALGQGPEFLTYFNYEAQPDKSGLPSDRFSAERPEGSISTLTIQRTEQRDSAMYRCASSLGRGTGELFFGEGSRLTVL.

The V call is TRBV5-8, the J call TRBJ1-1; 11 nucleotides align to TRBD1. The CDR3 has 15 amino acids. V was pared by 3 bases and J by 5 bases, with 6 bases of the junction left unmatched. CDR1 and CDR2 (germline): SGHTS, YDEGEE. The CDR3 bases are TGTGCCAGCAGCTATGGACAGGGGGCTAGTACTGAAGCTTTCTTT. It translates to CASSYGQGASTEAFF.

This chain uses TRBV7-9 with TRBJ2-7; 9 nucleotides line up with TRBD1. The CDR3 is 12 amino acids. Germline-derived CDR1 and CDR2 are SEHNR and FQNEAQ (reference sequence). With 6 bases clipped from V and 8 bases from J, the junction kept 5 bases outside the gene matches. CDR3 in DNA: TGTGCCAGCAGTCCCGGGACAGGGAAGCAGTACGTC. The encoded protein is CASSPGTGKQYV.

The chain combines TRBV6-1 with TRBJ1-6; D might be TRBD1 (5 bases). This CDR3 has 14 residues. V was trimmed by 5 bases and J by 5 bases, leaving 10 bases between them. Germline V gene lookup returns CDR1 MNHNS and CDR2 SASEGT. The CDR3 protein is CASSRDFNNSPLHF. CDR3 DNA sequence: TGTGCCAGCAGTCGGGACTTCAATAATTCACCCCTCCACTTT.

The V and J genes are TRBV18 and TRBJ2-1, with TRBD2 matching 15 bases. Trimming at V came to 0 bases and at J to 7 bases, leaving 1 base not matched to a gene. CDR1 and CDR2 (germline): KGHSH, LQKENI. This CDR3 has 16 residues. CDR3 sequence: CASSPPGTSGGNEQFF. CDR3 coding DNA: TGTGCCAGCTCACCACCCGGGACTAGCGGGGGGAATGAGCAGTTCTTC.

J is TRBJ2-3 and V is TRBV14; no clear D. This CDR3 region has 15 residues. V gave up 0 bases and J gave up 2 bases, with 9 bases separating them. The germline V gene encodes CDR1 SGHDN and CDR2 FVKESK. The CDR3: CASSQDRRTTDTQYF. The CDR3 DNA is TGTGCCAGCAGCCAAGATAGAAGGACCACAGATACGCAGTATTTT. Complete variable domain (other parts from reference TRBV14 and TRBJ2-3): EAGVTQFPSHSVIEKGQTVTLRCDPISGHDNLYWYRRVMGKEIKFLLHFVKESKQDESGMPNNRFLAERTGGTYSTLKVQPAELEDSGVYFCASSQDRRTTDTQYFGPGTRLTVL.

The chain joins TRBV7-9 to TRBJ1-1; 11 bases are shared with TRBD1. Trimming took 6 bases from V and 1 from J; bases not matched to a gene: 7. The CDR3 runs to 16 residues. Looked up from germline, CDR1 is SEHNR and CDR2 is FQNEAQ (reference sequence). The CDR3 DNA follows: TGTGCCAGCAGTCCAGGACAGGGGGCTCCGAACACTGAAGCTTTCTTT. It yields the protein CASSPGQGAPNTEAFF.

CDR3 nucleotide sequence: TGTGCCAGCAGCTTGGACAGGGGGAAAGCTTTCTTT. It is translated as CASSLDRGKAFF. This chain joins TRBV5-6 and TRBJ1-1, with 8 bases aligning to TRBD1. The CDR3 is 12 amino acids. With 0 bases clipped from V and 9 bases from J, the junction kept 1 base outside the gene matches. Germline loops: CDR1 SGHDT, CDR2 YYEEEE.

The chain employs TRBV5-1 and TRBJ1-4; 9 bases line up with TRBD1. V lost 4 bases to trimming and J lost 4 bases; unmatched junction nucleotides: 5. Germline V lookup: CDR1 SGHRS, CDR2 YFSETQ. This CDR3 has 15 residues. The CDR3 protein is CASSRTGDGNEKLFF. The CDR3 bases are TGCGCCAGCAGCCGGACAGGGGACGGTAATGAAAAACTGTTTTTT.

This chain connects TRBV7-2 to TRBJ2-7; a weak D match, TRBD2 (6 bases). The CDR3 has 14 amino acids. V gave up 6 bases and J gave up 2 bases, with 14 bases separating them. The germline gives CDR1 SGHTA, CDR2 FQGNSA. The CDR3 spells CASRNGGSTYEQYF. The CDR3 DNA is TGTGCCAGCAGAAATGGGGGGTCCACCTACGAGCAGTACTTC.